This paragraph covers one TCR beta chain sequence. A much larger clone is a single base away; this may be a read error. Amplified TCR beta CDR3 regions derived from RNA transcripts. A set of HTBI primers served as the primers for a first-round RT-PCR of the TCR CDR3. Via MiXCR, TCRdb re-called the multiplex PCR reads, giving one row per CDR3 protein. This sample carries 250,000 or so distinct CDR3 sequences, around 17% of them seen once, and the ten largest clones take around 30%. This sample was included in a study of T cells in Graves' hyperthyroidism and ophthalmopathy. Germline CDR1 and CDR2: MGHRA and YSYEKL. The CDR3 length is 16 residues.

The chain carries TRBV4-1 and TRBJ2-2; 7 nucleotides agree with TRBD1. The sequenced material came from blood. The receptor was derived from a woman aged 18-29 years with Graves' ophthalmopathy. This CDR3 is CASSRRTTGFTGELSF. The CDR3 DNA reads as TGCGCCAGCAGCCGCCGAACGACAGGGTTCACCGGGGAGCTGTCTTTT.